Described below is a single TCR beta chain sequence and its context. The germline CDR1 and CDR2 sequences are GTSNPN and SVGIG (reference sequence). The V gene lost 5 bases and the J gene lost 1 base, with 13 bases spanning the gap. The CDR3 runs to 14 residues. This entry belongs to a study of patients and donors after allogeneic stem cell transplantation. TCRdb re-analysed the RT-PCR reads in MiXCR, keeping a single row per CDR3 protein. The sample lists approximately 430,000 distinct CDR3 sequences; 16% were seen once. The receptor comes from a human donor who was either an allogeneic HSCT recipient or a stem cell or donor lymphocyte infusion donor (not recorded which). It is not recorded whose cells these are; they may come from a transplant donor. J is TRBJ2-3 and V is TRBV30; possibly TRBD2 for D (6 bases). The sample taken for sequencing was blood, either unsorted or a sorted T cell fraction (not recorded which). The CDR3 reads CAWGGSGGTDTQYF. The CDR3 DNA follows: TGTGCCTGGGGGGGGTCGGGGGGCACAGATACGCAGTATTTT.